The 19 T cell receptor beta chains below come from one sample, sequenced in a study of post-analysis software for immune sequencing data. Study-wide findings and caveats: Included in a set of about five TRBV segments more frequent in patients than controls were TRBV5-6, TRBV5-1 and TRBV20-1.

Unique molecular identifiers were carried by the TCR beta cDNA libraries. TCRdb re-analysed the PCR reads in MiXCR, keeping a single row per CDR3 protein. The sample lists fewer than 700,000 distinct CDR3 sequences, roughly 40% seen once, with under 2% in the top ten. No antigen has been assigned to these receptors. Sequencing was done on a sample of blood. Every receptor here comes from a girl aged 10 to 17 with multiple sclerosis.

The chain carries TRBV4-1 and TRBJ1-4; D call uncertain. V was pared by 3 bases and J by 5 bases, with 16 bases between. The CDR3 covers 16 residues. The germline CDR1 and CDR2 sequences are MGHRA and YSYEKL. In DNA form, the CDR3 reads TGCGCCAGCAGCCACCCGACCGGCAGGAGGAATGAAAAACTGTTTTTT. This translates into CASSHPTGRRNEKLFF.

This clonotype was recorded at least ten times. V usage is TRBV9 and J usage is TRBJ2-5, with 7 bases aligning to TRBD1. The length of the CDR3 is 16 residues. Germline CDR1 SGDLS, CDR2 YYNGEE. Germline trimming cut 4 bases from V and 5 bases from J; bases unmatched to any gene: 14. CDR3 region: CASSSGLQGIGETQYF. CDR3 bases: TGTGCCAGCAGCTCCGGGCTACAGGGGATCGGGGAGACCCAGTACTTC.

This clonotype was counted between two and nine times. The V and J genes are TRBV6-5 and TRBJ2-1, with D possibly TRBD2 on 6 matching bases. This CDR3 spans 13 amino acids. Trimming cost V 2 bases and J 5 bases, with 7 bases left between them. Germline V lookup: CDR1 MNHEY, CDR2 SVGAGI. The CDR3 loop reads CASSYGGNNEQFF. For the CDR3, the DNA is TGTGCCAGCAGTTACGGAGGGAACAATGAGCAGTTCTTC.

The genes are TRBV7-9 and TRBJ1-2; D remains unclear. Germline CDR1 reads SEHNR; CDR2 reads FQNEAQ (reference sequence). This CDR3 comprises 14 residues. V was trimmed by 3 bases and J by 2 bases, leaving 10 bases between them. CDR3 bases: TGTGCCAGCAGCTTCCGGCTAGGGAACTATGGCTACACCTTC. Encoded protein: CASSFRLGNYGYTF.

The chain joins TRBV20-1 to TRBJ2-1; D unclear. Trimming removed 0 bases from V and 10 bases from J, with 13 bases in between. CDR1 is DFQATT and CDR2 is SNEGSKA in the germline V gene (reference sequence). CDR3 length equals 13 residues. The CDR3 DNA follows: TGCAGTGCTAGAGAGAGTGGGCTTGGCGAGCAGTTCTTC. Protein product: CSARESGLGEQFF.

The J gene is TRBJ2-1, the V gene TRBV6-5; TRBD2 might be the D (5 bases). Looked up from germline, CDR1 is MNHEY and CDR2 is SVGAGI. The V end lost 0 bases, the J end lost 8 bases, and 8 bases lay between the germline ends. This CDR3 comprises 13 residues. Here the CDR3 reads CASSYSGSDEQFF. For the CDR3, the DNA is TGTGCCAGCAGTTACTCAGGTAGCGATGAGCAGTTCTTC.

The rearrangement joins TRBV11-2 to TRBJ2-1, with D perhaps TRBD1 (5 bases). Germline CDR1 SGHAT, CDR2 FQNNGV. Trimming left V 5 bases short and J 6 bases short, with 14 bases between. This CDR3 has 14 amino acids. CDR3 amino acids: CASSPHQGTNEQFF. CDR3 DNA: TGTGCCAGCAGCCCCCATCAGGGAACCAATGAGCAGTTCTTC.

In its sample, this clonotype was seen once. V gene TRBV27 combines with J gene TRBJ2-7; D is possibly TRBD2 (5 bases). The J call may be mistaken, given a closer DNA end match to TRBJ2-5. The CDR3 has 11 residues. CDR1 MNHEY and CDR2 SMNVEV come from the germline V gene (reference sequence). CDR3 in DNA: TGTGCCAGCGCCCGGGAAGGGACCCAGTACTTC. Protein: CASAREGTQYF.

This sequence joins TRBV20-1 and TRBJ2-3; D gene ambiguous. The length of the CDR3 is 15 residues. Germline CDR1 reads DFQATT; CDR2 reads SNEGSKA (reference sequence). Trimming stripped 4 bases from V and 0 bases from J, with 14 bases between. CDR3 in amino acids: CSANPQDPSTDTQYF. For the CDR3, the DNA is TGCAGTGCTAACCCCCAGGATCCCAGCACAGATACGCAGTATTTT.

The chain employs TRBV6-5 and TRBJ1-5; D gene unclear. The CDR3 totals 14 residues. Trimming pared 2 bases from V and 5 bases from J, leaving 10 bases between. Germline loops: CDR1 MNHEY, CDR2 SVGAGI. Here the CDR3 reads CASSYGIRDQPQHF. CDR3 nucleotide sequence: TGTGCCAGCAGTTACGGGATAAGGGATCAGCCCCAGCATTTT.

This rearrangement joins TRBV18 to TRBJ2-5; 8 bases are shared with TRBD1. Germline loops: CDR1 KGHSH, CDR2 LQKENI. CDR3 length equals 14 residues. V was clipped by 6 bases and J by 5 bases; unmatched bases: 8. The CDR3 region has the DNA TGTGCCAGCTCCCCGACAGGGGTTCGGGAGACCCAGTACTTC. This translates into CASSPTGVRETQYF.

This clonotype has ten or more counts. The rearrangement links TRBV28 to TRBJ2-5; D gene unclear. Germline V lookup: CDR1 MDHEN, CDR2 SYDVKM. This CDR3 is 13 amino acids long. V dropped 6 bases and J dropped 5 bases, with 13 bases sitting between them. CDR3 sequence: CASSLGARETQYF. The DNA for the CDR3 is TGTGCCAGCAGCTTGGGCGCGCGGGAGACCCAGTACTTC.

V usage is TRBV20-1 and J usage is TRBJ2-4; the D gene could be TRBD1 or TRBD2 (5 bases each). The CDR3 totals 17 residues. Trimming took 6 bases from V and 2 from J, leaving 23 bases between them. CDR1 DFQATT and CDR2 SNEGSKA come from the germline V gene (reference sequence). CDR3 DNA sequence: TGCAGTGCGGGAGATAGGGGAATCGCGTTAACCAAAAACATTCAGTACTTC. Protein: CSAGDRGIALTKNIQYF.

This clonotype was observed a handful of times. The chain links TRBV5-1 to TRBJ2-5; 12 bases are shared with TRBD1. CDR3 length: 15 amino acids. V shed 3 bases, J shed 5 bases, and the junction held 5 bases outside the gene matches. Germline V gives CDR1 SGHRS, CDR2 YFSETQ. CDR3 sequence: CASSSRDRGPETQYF. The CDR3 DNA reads TGCGCCAGCAGCTCCCGGGACAGGGGGCCGGAGACCCAGTACTTC.

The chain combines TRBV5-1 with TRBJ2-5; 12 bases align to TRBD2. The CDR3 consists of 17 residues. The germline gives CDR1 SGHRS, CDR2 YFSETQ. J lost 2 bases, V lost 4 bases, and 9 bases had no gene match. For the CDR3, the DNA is TGCGCCAGCAGCCCAAACGGAGGACTAGCGGGACAAGAGACCCAGTACTTC. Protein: CASSPNGGLAGQETQYF.

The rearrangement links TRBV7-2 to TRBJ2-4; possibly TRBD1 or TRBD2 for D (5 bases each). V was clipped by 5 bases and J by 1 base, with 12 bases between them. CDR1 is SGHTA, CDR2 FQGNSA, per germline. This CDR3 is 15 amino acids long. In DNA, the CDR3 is TGTGCCAGCAGCAAAGTGTGGGGGGCCAAAAACATTCAGTACTTC. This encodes CASSKVWGAKNIQYF.

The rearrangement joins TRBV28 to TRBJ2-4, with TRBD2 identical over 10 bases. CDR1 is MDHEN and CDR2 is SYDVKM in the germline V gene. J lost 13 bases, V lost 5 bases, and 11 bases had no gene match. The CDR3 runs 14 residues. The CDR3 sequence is CASSVPSGGGEQYF. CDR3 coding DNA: TGTGCCAGCAGTGTACCTAGCGGGGGCGGGGAGCAGTACTTC.

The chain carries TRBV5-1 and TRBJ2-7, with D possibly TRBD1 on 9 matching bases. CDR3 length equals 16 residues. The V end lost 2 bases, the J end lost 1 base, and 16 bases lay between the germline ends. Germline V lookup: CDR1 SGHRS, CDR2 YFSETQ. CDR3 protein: CASSFSGTGSSYEQYF. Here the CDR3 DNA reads TGCGCCAGCAGCTTTAGCGGGACAGGGTCTTCCTACGAGCAGTACTTC.

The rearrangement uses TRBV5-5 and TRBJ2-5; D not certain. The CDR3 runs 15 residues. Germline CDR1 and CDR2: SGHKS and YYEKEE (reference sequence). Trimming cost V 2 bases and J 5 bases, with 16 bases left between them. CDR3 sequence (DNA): TGTGCCAGCAGCTTTCGGTGGATGGCTGGGGAGACCCAGTACTTC. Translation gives CASSFRWMAGETQYF. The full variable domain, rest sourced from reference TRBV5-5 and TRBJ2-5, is DAGVTQSPTHLIKTRGQQVTLRCSPISGHKSVSWYQQVLGQGPQFIFQYYEKEERGRGNFPDRFSARQFPNYSSELNVNALLLGDSALYLCASSFRWMAGETQYFGPGTRLLVL.